A selection of T cell receptor beta chains follows, all from one sample in a study of CD8 T cells in Susac syndrome. Each CDR3 protein gets one entry after TCRdb re-called the immunoSEQ multiplex PCR reads with MiXCR. Among 130,000 to 150,000 distinct CDR3 sequences listed, approximately 95% were seen once. The specimen sequenced was CD8+ T cells from PBMCs. These receptors originate from a human donor in good health. CDR3s leave out the opening cysteine and the closing phenylalanine or tryptophan. Each record gives: D gene, V gene, J gene, CDR3 protein. A D gene is named only where the DNA matches it firmly.

NA,TRBV9,TRBJ2-1,ASSPHSGDEQF
NA,TRBV29-1,TRBJ2-1,SVSGTVDYNEQF
NA,TRBV7-6,TRBJ2-7,ASSQTSGPTEQY
NA,TRBV20-1,TRBJ2-1,SAPVGYEQF
NA,TRBV20-1,TRBJ2-1,SARAGDSEQF
NA,TRBV27,TRBJ2-1,ASSLYGPGDEQF
NA,TRBV27,TRBJ2-7,ASSSSGEVPYEQY
TRBD2,TRBV9,TRBJ2-1,ASSVPSGSSYNEQF
TRBD2,TRBV29-1,TRBJ2-7,SAGGTSYEQY
NA,TRBV29-1,TRBJ2-1,SVARNEQF
TRBD1,TRBV30,TRBJ1-2,AWRGTVYGYT
NA,TRBV2,TRBJ2-5,ASSGQEETQY
NA,TRBV27,TRBJ2-7,ASSLLGRFYEQY
NA,TRBV24-1,TRBJ2-7,ATSTDRPYEQY
NA,TRBV20-1,TRBJ2-5,SASRLNQETQY
NA,TRBV9,TRBJ1-2,ASSVGPGRVEGYT
NA,TRBV20-1,TRBJ2-1,SALPVADYNEQF
NA,TRBV4-3,TRBJ2-2,ASSQDRFTGELF
NA,TRBV7-9,TRBJ2-1,ASSRGGWYEQF
NA,TRBV6-2/TRBV6-3,TRBJ2-1,AGEDAHNEQF
NA,TRBV4-2,TRBJ2-7,ASSQGDSSDEQY
NA,TRBV9,TRBJ2-1,ASSVDPGYNEQF
NA,TRBV4-3,TRBJ2-1,ASSQGGIEQF
NA,TRBV27,TRBJ1-1,ASSWDGTREAF
NA,TRBV3-1,TRBJ1-4,ASSQRGAGEKLF
NA,TRBV6-5,TRBJ2-1,ASSYGRGPSYNEQF
NA,TRBV29-1,TRBJ2-2,SVEDASLELF